This TCR beta chain comes out of a study of shared clonotypes between healthy human individuals. The sorted-subset replicate PCRs were given about 200 ng DNA, which is approximately 30,000 T cell genomes. Measured with immunoSEQ multiplex PCR; TCRdb has only the in-frame clones, and not every one. The sample contains 900,000 to 1,200,000 clones, 70% to 80% of which appear only once. The sequence came from a man younger than 35 in good health. Some clones in this sample may be carry-over from other donors' samples. The material sequenced was memory CD4+ T cells from PBMCs. As to subset: CD45RA-negative fraction.

This chain's CDR3 is CASSLVSTGWSEQYF. DNA of the CDR3: TGCGCCAGCAGCTTGGTCTCGACAGGGTGGAGCGAGCAGTACTTC. The chain couples TRBV5-1 to TRBJ2-7, with 7 nucleotides matching TRBD1. Germline trimming cut 0 bases from V and 6 bases from J; bases unmatched to any gene: 9. Germline CDR1 reads SGHRS; CDR2 reads YFSETQ. The CDR3 spans 15 residues. Full variable domain (missing parts from reference TRBV5-1 and TRBJ2-7): KAGVTQTPRYLIKTRGQQVTLSCSPISGHRSVSWYQQTPGQGLQFLFEYFSETQRNKGNFPGRFSGRQFSNSRSEMNVSTLELGDSALYLCASSLVSTGWSEQYFGPGTRLTVT.